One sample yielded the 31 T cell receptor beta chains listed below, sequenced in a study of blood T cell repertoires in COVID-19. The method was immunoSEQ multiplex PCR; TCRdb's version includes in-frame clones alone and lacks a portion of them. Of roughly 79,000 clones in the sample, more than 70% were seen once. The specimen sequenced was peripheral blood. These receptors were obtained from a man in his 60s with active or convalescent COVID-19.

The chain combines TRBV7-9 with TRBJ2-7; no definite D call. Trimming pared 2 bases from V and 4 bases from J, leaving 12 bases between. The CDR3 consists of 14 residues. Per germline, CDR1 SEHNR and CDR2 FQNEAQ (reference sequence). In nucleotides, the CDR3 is TGTGCCAGCAGCTTATCTTCAGGTCGGTACGAGCAGTACTTC. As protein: CASSLSSGRYEQYF.

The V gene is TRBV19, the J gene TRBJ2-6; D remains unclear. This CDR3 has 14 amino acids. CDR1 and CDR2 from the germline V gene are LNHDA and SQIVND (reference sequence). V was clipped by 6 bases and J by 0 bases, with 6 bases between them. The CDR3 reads CASRSRSGANVLTF. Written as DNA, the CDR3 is TGTGCCAGTAGAAGCCGCTCTGGGGCCAACGTCCTGACTTTC.

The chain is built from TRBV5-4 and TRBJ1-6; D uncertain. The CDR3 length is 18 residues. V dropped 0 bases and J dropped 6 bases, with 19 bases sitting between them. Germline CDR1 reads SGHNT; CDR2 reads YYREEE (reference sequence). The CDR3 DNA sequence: TGTGCCAGCAGCTTGGAATCAGGATTAATCATGAGTAATTCACCCCTCCACTTT. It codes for CASSLESGLIMSNSPLHF.

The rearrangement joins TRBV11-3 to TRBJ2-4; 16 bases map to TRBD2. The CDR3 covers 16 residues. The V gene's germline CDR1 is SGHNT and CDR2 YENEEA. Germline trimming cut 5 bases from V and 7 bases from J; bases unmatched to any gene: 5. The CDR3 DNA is TGTGCCAGCAGCGCCGGGACTAGCGGGGGGGATAACATTCAGTACTTC. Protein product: CASSAGTSGGDNIQYF.

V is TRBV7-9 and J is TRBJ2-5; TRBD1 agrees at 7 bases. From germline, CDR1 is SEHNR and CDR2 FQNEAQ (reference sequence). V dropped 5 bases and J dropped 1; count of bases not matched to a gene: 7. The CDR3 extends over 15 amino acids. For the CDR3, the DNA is TGTGCCAGCAGCCCCCAGGGACAGATCCAAGAGACCCAGTACTTC. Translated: CASSPQGQIQETQYF.

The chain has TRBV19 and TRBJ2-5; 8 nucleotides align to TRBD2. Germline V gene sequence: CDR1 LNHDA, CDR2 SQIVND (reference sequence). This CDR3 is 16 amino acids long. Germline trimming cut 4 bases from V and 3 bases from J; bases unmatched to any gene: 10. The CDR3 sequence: CASSNPLGRGEETQYF. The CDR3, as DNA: TGTGCCAGTAGTAACCCCCTGGGGCGGGGGGAAGAGACCCAGTACTTC.

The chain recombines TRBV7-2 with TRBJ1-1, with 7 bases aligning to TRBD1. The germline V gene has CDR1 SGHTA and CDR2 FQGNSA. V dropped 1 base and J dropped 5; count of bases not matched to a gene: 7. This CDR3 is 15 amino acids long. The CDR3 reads CASSLGDREYTEAFF. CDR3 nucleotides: TGTGCCAGCAGCTTAGGAGACAGGGAATATACTGAAGCTTTCTTT.

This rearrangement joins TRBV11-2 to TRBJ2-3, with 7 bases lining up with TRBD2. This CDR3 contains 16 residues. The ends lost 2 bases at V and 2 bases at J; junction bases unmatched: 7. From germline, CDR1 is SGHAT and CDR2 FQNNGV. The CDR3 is CASSLRRGTDTDTQYF. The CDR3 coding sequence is TGTGCCAGCAGCTTAAGGCGGGGGACTGACACAGATACGCAGTATTTT.

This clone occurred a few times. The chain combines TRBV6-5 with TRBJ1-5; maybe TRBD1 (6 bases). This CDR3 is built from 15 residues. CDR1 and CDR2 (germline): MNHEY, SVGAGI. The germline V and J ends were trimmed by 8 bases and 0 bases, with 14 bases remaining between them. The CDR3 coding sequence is TGTGCCAGCGGGACCGGGACAATTAGCAATCAGCCCCAGCATTTT. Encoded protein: CASGTGTISNQPQHF.

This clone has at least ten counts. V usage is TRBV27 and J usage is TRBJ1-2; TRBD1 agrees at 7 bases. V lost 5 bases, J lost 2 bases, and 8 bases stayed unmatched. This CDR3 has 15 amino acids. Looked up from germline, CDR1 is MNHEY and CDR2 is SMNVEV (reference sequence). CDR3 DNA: TGTGCCAGCAGTGCCCTACAGGGGTTGAACTATGGCTACACCTTC. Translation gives CASSALQGLNYGYTF.

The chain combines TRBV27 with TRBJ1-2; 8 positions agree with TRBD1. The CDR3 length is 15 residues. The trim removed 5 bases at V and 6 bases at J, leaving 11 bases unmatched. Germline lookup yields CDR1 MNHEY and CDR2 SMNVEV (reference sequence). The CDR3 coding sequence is TGTGCCAGCAGTGGCCAGGGGGCGCCTTGGGATGGCTACACCTTC. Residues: CASSGQGAPWDGYTF.

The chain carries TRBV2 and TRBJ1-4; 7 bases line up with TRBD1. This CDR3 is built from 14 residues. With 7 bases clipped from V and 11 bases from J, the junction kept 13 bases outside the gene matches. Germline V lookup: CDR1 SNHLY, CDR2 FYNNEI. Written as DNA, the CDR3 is TGTGCCAGCAAACTCGGGACAGTGGAGGGGAAACTGTTTTTT. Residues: CASKLGTVEGKLFF.

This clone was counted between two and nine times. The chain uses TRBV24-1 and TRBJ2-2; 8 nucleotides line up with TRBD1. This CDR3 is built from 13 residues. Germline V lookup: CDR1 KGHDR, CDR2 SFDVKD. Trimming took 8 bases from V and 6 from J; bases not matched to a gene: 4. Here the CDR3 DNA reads TGTGCCACCAAGCAGGGGGCCGCCGGGGAGCTGTTTTTT. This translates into CATKQGAAGELFF.

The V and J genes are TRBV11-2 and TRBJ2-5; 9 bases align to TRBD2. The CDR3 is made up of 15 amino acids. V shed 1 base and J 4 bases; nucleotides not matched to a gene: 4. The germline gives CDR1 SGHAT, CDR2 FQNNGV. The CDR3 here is CASSLGAGGLETQYF. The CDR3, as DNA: TGTGCCAGCAGCTTAGGGGCGGGGGGGTTAGAGACCCAGTACTTC.

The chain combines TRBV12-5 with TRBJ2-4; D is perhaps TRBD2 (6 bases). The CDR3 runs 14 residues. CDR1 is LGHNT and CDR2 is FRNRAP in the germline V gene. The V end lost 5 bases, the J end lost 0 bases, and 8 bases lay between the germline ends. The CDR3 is CASGLGLAKNIQYF. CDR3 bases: TGTGCTAGTGGTCTGGGACTAGCCAAAAACATTCAGTACTTC.

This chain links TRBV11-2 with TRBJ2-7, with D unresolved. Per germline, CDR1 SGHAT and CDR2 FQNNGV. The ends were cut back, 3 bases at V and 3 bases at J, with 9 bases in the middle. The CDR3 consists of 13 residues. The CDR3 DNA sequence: TGTGCCAGCAGCTTTGCAGAAAACTACGAGCAGTACTTC. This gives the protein CASSFAENYEQYF.

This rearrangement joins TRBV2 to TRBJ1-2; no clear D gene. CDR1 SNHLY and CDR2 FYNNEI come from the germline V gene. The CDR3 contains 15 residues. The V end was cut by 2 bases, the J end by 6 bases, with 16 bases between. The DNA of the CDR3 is TGTGCCAGCAGTGAACGGGGTCTTGCTAGTGATGGCTACACCTTC. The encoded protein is CASSERGLASDGYTF.

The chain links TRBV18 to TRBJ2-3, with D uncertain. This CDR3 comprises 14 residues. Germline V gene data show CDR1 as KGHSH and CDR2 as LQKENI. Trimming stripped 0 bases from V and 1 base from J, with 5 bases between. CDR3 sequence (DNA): TGTGCCAGCTCACCACCTACTCGCACAGATACGCAGTATTTT. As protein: CASSPPTRTDTQYF.

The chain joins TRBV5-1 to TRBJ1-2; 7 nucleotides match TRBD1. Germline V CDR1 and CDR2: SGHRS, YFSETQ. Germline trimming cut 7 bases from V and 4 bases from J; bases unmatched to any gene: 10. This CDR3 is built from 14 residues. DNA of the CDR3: TGCGCCAGCGGTAGACAGGGTCCAGCCTATGGCTACACCTTC. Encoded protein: CASGRQGPAYGYTF.

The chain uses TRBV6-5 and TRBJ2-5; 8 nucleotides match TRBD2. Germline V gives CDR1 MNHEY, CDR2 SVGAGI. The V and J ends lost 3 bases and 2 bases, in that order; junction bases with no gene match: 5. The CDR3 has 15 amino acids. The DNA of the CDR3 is TGTGCCAGCAGTTATGACGGGACTAGGCAAGAGACCCAGTACTTC. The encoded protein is CASSYDGTRQETQYF.

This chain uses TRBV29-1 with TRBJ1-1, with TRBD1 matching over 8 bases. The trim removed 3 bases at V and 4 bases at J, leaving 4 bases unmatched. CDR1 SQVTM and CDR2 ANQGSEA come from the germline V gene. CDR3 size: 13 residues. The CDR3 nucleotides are TGCAGCGTTGACGGACAGGGAGGCACTGAAGCTTTCTTT. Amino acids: CSVDGQGGTEAFF.

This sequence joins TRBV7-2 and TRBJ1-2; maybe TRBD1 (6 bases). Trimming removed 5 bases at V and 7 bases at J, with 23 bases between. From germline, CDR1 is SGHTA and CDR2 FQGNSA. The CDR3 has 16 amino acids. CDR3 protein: CASSQQGSGSWVGYTF. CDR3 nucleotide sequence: TGTGCCAGCAGCCAACAGGGATCGGGCAGTTGGGTTGGCTACACCTTC.

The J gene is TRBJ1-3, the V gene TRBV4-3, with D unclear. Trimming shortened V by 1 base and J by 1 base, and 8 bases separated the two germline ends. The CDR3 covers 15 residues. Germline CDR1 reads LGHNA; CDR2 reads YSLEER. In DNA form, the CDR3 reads TGCGCCAGCAGCCAAGGAACAGCTTCTGGAAACACCATATATTTT. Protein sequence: CASSQGTASGNTIYF.

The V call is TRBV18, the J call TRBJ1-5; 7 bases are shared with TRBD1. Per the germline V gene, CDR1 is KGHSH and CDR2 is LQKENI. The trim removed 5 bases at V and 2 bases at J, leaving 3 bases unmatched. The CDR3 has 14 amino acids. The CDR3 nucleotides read TGTGCCAGCTCAGCCACAGGGGGCAATCAGCCCCAGCATTTT. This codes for CASSATGGNQPQHF.

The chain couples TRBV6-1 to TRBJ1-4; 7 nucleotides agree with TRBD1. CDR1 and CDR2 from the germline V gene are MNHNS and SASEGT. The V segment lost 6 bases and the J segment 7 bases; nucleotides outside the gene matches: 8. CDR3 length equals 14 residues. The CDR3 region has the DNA TGTGCCAGCAGAGGAACAGGGGTTAGTGAAAAACTGTTTTTT. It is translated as CASRGTGVSEKLFF.

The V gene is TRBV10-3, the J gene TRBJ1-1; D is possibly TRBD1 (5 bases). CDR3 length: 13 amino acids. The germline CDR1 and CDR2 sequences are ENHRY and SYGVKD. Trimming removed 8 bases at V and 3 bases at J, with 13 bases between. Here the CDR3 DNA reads TGTGCCATCCGAGGCCCAGGGTACACTGAAGCTTTCTTT. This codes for CAIRGPGYTEAFF.

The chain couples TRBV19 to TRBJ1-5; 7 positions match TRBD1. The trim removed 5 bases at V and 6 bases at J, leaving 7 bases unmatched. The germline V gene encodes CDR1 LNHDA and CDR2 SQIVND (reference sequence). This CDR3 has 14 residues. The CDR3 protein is CASSQQGIGQPQHF. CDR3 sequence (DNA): TGTGCCAGTAGTCAACAGGGGATAGGTCAGCCCCAGCATTTT.

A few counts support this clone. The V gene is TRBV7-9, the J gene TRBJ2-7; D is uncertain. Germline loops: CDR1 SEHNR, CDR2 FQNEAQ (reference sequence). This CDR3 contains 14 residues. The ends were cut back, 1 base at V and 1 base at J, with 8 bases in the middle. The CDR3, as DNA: TGTGCCAGCAGCTTAGGGGCCACTTCCTACGAGCAGTACTTC. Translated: CASSLGATSYEQYF.

The CDR3, as DNA: TGTGCCAGCAGTTCGACAAACAACTATGGCTACACCTTC. This gives the protein CASSSTNNYGYTF. The chain combines TRBV6-5 with TRBJ1-2, with D hard to call. Trimming shortened V by 4 bases and J by 2 bases, and 8 bases separated the two germline ends. The CDR3 loop spans 13 amino acids. The V gene's germline CDR1 is MNHEY and CDR2 SVGAGI.

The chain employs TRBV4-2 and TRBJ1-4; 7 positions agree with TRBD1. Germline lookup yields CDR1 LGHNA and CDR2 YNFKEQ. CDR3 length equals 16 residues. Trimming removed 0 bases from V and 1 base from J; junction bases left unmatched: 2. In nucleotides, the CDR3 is TGTGCCAGCAGCCAAGAGGGGGACAGAACTAATGAAAAACTGTTTTTT. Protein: CASSQEGDRTNEKLFF.

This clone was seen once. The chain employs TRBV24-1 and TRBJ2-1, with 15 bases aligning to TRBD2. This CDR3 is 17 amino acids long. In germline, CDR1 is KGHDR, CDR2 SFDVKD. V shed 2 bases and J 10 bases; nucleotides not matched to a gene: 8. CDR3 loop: CATSDSRTSGGAREQFF. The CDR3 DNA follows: TGTGCCACCAGTGATTCCCGGACTAGCGGGGGGGCAAGGGAGCAGTTCTTC.